The source of this TCR beta chain is a study of breast tumors, draining lymph nodes, adjacent tissues. Notes on the study in general: Tumor T cell lymph node origin was a supported hypothesis, not proven. Compared with basal-like, luminal-like tumors shared significantly more repertoire with nontumor tissue.

With respect to this clonotype: Its matching antigen is unknown. A much larger clone lies one base from this, so it may be a read error.

This CDR3 is built from 15 residues. Germline V gene data show CDR1 as SGDLS and CDR2 as YYNGEE. TCRdb itself ran the multiplex PCR reads through MiXCR, one entry per CDR3 protein. The sample lists tens of thousands of distinct CDR3 sequences, about 21% seen once, with 6.5% to 8% in the top ten. This receptor was obtained from a female donor with breast cancer. Some clones in this sample may be carry-over from other donors' samples. J is TRBJ2-3 and V is TRBV9, with 8 positions matching TRBD2. The sample was breast tumor tissue. The CDR3 nucleotides are TGTGCCAGCAGCGTAGAGAGGACTAGCACAGATACGCAGTGTTTT. Its protein product is CASSVERTSTDTQCF.